The next 24 T cell receptor beta chains were all read from a single sample in a study of breast tumors, draining lymph nodes, adjacent tissues. Axillary draining lymph nodes of breast cancer patients supplied the node samples. TCRdb itself ran the multiplex PCR reads through MiXCR, one entry per CDR3 protein. The table records 70,000 to 85,000 distinct CDR3 sequences, approximately 19% of them present only once. The sequenced material came from axillary lymph node tissue. The receptor set was obtained from a female donor with breast cancer. Some clones in this sample may be carry-over from other donors' samples.

This clonotype appeared many times. The V and J genes are TRBV7-6 and TRBJ2-1; D possibly matches TRBD1 or TRBD2 (7 bases each). CDR1 is SGHVS, CDR2 FNYEAQ, per germline. The CDR3 has 15 residues. The V end lost 8 bases, the J end lost 3 bases, and 17 bases lay between the germline ends. This CDR3 is CASAGAGQSYNEQFF. CDR3 nucleotides: TGTGCCAGCGCAGGAGCGGGACAGAGCTACAATGAGCAGTTCTTC.

This clonotype showed up many times. CDR3 loop: CATSGSGSYEQYF. In DNA, the CDR3 is TGTGCCACTAGCGGGAGTGGGTCCTACGAGCAGTACTTC. V is TRBV10-3 and J is TRBJ2-7; 10 positions match TRBD2. CDR3 size: 13 residues. V dropped 10 bases and J dropped 1; count of bases not matched to a gene: 4. Germline lookup yields CDR1 ENHRY and CDR2 SYGVKD.

This clonotype was detected many times. This rearrangement joins TRBV7-2 to TRBJ2-5, with no clear D. The CDR3 covers 15 residues. CDR1 and CDR2 (germline): SGHTA, FQGNSA. Trimming removed 0 bases at V and 1 base at J, with 9 bases between. CDR3 region: CASSLAGAFQETQYF. DNA of the CDR3: TGTGCCAGCAGCTTAGCGGGCGCATTCCAAGAGACCCAGTACTTC.

This clonotype appeared many times. The chain joins TRBV20-1 to TRBJ1-2; no definite D call. CDR1 is DFQATT, CDR2 SNEGSKA, per germline (reference sequence). V was clipped by 4 bases and J by 4 bases, with 10 bases between them. CDR3 length: 12 amino acids. The CDR3 loop is CSAKDGRYGYTF. The CDR3 DNA follows: TGCAGTGCTAAGGACGGCCGCTATGGCTACACCTTC.

About this clonotype: A single base separates this from a much larger clone, so it may be a read error. The V call is TRBV4-2, the J call TRBJ1-2; 7 bases align to TRBD1. CDR3 length: 16 amino acids. The V gene's germline CDR1 is LGHNA and CDR2 YNFKEQ. The CDR3 region has the DNA TGTGCCAGCTGCCAAGAACTCCGGGACAGCTACTATGGCTACACCTTC. Protein product: CASCQELRDSYYGYTF.

This clonotype appeared many times. V gene TRBV25-1 combines with J gene TRBJ1-3; tentatively, D is TRBD1 (6 bases). Germline lookup yields CDR1 MGHDK and CDR2 SYGVNS. This CDR3 region has 15 residues. Deletions cut 4 bases from V and 6 bases from J, with 16 bases between. In nucleotides, the CDR3 is TGTGCCAGCAGTGCCTCTCCAGGACAGTCAAACACCATATATTTT. This translates into CASSASPGQSNTIYF.

This clonotype showed up many times. J is TRBJ2-3 and V is TRBV7-2; D is unresolved. Trimming removed 2 bases at V and 0 bases at J, with 18 bases between. The CDR3 extends over 18 amino acids. CDR1 SGHTA and CDR2 FQGNSA come from the germline V gene. CDR3 nucleotides: TGTGCCAGCAGCTTATTGTCCCTCAGGTTTACTAGCACAGATACGCAGTATTTT. Residues: CASSLLSLRFTSTDTQYF.

V and J are TRBV28 and TRBJ2-5; D uncertain. CDR1 and CDR2 (germline): MDHEN, SYDVKM. The V end was cut by 9 bases, the J end by 3 bases, with 17 bases between. The CDR3 covers 14 residues. The CDR3: CASNEDYRKETQYF. The CDR3 DNA reads as TGTGCCAGTAACGAAGATTACCGTAAAGAGACCCAGTACTTC.

This clonotype was recorded at least ten times. The genes are TRBV7-2 and TRBJ1-2; D is possibly TRBD1 (6 bases). Trimming took off 8 bases at V and 0 bases at J, with 13 bases between the two ends. The germline V gene has CDR1 SGHTA and CDR2 FQGNSA. This CDR3 is 14 amino acids long. The CDR3 DNA follows: TGTGCCAGCCCAGGGCCAGGGGCTAACTATGGCTACACCTTC. It translates to CASPGPGANYGYTF.

This clonotype was counted many times. The rearrangement links TRBV10-3 to TRBJ2-2; a weak D match, TRBD2 (5 bases). The CDR3 is 14 residues long. V gave up 7 bases and J gave up 6 bases, with 15 bases separating them. Germline-derived CDR1 and CDR2 are ENHRY and SYGVKD. As DNA, the CDR3 is TGTGCCATCAAAGAAGAGGGTGGGGCCGGGGAGCTGTTTTTT. Its translation is CAIKEEGGAGELFF.

This clonotype showed up many times. The rearrangement links TRBV2 to TRBJ1-5; a weak D match, TRBD1 (6 bases). Between the trimmed V and J ends, which lost 6 bases and 7 bases, there was a span of 16 bases. This CDR3 has 14 amino acids. Germline V gene data show CDR1 as SNHLY and CDR2 as FYNNEI. Written as DNA, the CDR3 is TGTGCCAGCAGCAAAGGGGGGCTAGAACAGCCCCAGCATTTT. Its protein is CASSKGGLEQPQHF.

This clonotype has a handful of counts. This may be a read error: a much more frequent sequence differs by one nucleotide. This chain joins TRBV12-3 or TRBV12-4 and TRBJ2-7, with no clear D. The CDR3 loop spans 12 amino acids. CDR3 in DNA: TGTGCCAGCAGTGCCACCTCCTGCGAGCAGTACTTC. Translating it yields CASSATSCEQYF.

The table lists this clonotype with many counts. The V and J genes are TRBV4-3 and TRBJ2-5; 9 positions agree with TRBD2. Germline values: CDR1 LGHNA, CDR2 YSLEER. There are 16 residues in the CDR3. V gave up 1 base and J gave up 5 bases; unmatched junction bases: 8. This CDR3 reads CASSQAISGSAETQYF. In nucleotides, the CDR3 is TGCGCCAGCAGCCAAGCTATTAGCGGGAGCGCGGAGACCCAGTACTTC.

This clonotype was seen a handful of times. The gene calls are TRBV12-5 and TRBJ2-2; possible D gene TRBD1, 5 bases. Trimming stripped 1 base from V and 1 base from J, with 16 bases between. The CDR3 is 18 residues long. In germline, CDR1 is LGHNT, CDR2 FRNRAP. The CDR3 DNA follows: TGTGCTAGTGGTTTGGACTCGGCAGGGTTAGGGAACACCGGGGAGCTGTTTTTT. It encodes CASGLDSAGLGNTGELFF.

This clonotype was seen repeatedly, ten times or more. The chain links TRBV6-6 to TRBJ2-3, with D tentatively TRBD1 or TRBD2 (5 bases each). CDR1 and CDR2 from the germline V gene are MNHNY and SVGAGI (reference sequence). The CDR3 covers 15 residues. With 10 bases removed from V and 1 base from J, the gap between germline ends came to 18 bases. CDR3 region: CATGTGGSRTDTQYF. In DNA form, the CDR3 reads TGTGCCACCGGAACTGGGGGTTCTCGCACAGATACGCAGTATTTT.

This clonotype was observed many times. This chain joins TRBV19 and TRBJ2-2; no definite D call. Germline CDR1 LNHDA, CDR2 SQIVND (reference sequence). The CDR3 totals 12 residues. Trimming pared 5 bases from V and 4 bases from J, leaving 5 bases between. The CDR3 bases are TGTGCCAGTAGTCTTGGCACCGGGGAGCTGTTTTTT. It specifies CASSLGTGELFF.

This clonotype has ten or more counts. This sequence joins TRBV20-1 and TRBJ2-7; D is unclear. This CDR3 is 15 amino acids long. Per germline, CDR1 DFQATT and CDR2 SNEGSKA (reference sequence). Trimming stripped 0 bases from V and 3 bases from J, with 15 bases between. The CDR3 is CSARDWSLGYYEQYF. The CDR3 nucleotides are TGCAGTGCTAGAGATTGGAGCTTAGGTTACTACGAGCAGTACTTC.

In this sample, this clonotype turned up a few times. The V call is TRBV18, the J call TRBJ2-7, with 8 bases matching TRBD1. The CDR3 sequence is 12 residues long. In germline, CDR1 is KGHSH, CDR2 LQKENI. V was clipped by 5 bases and J by 6 bases; unmatched bases: 3. CDR3: CASSIGQGEQYF. DNA of the CDR3: TGTGCCAGCTCAATTGGACAGGGCGAGCAGTACTTC.

This clonotype came up many times. The J gene is TRBJ2-1, the V gene TRBV9; possible D gene TRBD2, 5 bases. Germline V lookup: CDR1 SGDLS, CDR2 YYNGEE. The CDR3 length is 17 residues. Trimming took 0 bases from V and 9 from J, leaving 22 bases between them. CDR3 sequence reads: CASSVATGRAVWGEQFF. Written as DNA, the CDR3 is TGTGCCAGCAGCGTAGCTACGGGGAGAGCAGTCTGGGGTGAGCAGTTCTTC.

The table lists this clonotype with many counts. The chain carries TRBV20-1 and TRBJ1-5; D might be TRBD1 (6 bases). The CDR3 runs 15 residues. The V end was cut by 4 bases, the J end by 0 bases, with 13 bases between. Germline values: CDR1 DFQATT, CDR2 SNEGSKA (reference sequence). CDR3 loop: CSATDPRGSNQPQHF. The CDR3 bases are TGCAGTGCTACCGACCCCAGGGGTAGCAATCAGCCCCAGCATTTT.

With respect to this clonotype: A much larger clone lies a single base off, so this may be a read error. The chain couples TRBV12-3 or TRBV12-4 to TRBJ2-3; no definite D call. The CDR3 is 15 amino acids. V shed 0 bases and J shed 2 bases, with 9 bases lying between them. The CDR3 loop is CASSLAQVPTDTQYF. The CDR3 DNA reads TGTGCCAGCAGTTTAGCGCAAGTACCCACAGATACGCAGTATTTT.

The chain combines TRBV19 with TRBJ2-5, with D hard to call. This CDR3 contains 14 residues. The V gene lost 3 bases and the J gene lost 7 bases, with 15 bases spanning the gap. Germline V gene data show CDR1 as LNHDA and CDR2 as SQIVND (reference sequence). CDR3 in amino acids: CASSIAPLSGTQYF. CDR3 coding DNA: TGTGCCAGTAGTATTGCCCCGCTTTCCGGGACCCAGTACTTC.

This clonotype showed up many times. V gene TRBV11-3 combines with J gene TRBJ2-3; a possible D gene is TRBD1 (6 bases). The V gene's germline CDR1 is SGHNT and CDR2 YENEEA. The CDR3 length is 14 residues. Trimming shortened V by 5 bases and J by 2 bases, and 11 bases separated the two germline ends. For the CDR3, the DNA is TGTGCCAGCAGCCAAGGACAGCTCACAGATACGCAGTATTTT. This encodes CASSQGQLTDTQYF.

This clonotype was observed at least ten times. The V call is TRBV10-1, the J call TRBJ2-2; D is unclear. V was trimmed by 2 bases and J by 7 bases, leaving 8 bases between them. Germline V gene data show CDR1 as WNHNN and CDR2 as SYGVQD (reference sequence). The CDR3 extends over 13 amino acids. CDR3 DNA sequence: TGCGCCAGCAGTGAGACGCCGAACGGGGAGCTGTTTTTT. This encodes CASSETPNGELFF.